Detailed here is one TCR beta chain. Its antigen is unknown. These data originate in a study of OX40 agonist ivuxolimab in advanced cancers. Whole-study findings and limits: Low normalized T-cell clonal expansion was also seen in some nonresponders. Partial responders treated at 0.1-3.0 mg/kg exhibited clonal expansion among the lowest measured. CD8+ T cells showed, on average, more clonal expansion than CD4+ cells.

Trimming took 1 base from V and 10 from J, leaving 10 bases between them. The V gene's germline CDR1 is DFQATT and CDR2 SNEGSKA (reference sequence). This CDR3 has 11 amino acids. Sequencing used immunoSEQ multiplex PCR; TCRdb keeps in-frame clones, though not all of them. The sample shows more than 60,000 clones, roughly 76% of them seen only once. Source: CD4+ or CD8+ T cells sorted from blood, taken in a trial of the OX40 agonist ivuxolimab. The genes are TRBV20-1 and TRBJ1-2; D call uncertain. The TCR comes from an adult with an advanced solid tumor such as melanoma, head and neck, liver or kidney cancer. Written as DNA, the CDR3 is TGCAGTGCTAGAGTGGCAAGCTTCTACACCTTC. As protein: CSARVASFYTF.